The 17 T cell receptor beta chains below come from one sample, sequenced in a study of beta chain features in type 1 diabetes. Sequenced material consisted of expressed TCRB transcripts (all of the isolated RNA was reverse transcribed). Repertoires were generated with immunoSEQ multiplex PCR, while TCRdb's copy carries only in-frame clones and drops some. The sample includes more than 85,000 clones, 40% of them seen just once. The sample consisted of stem cell memory CD4+ T cells from blood. All receptors come from a woman younger than 30 in good health.

In DNA, the CDR3 is TGCGCCAGCAGCTTGACGGCAGCGGGAGGGCCGGGGGGAGAGCAGTTCTTC. This gives the protein CASSLTAAGGPGGEQFF. The chain has TRBV5-1 and TRBJ2-1, with 10 nucleotides matching TRBD2. Germline V gives CDR1 SGHRS, CDR2 YFSETQ. Losses at the gene ends were 1 base for V and 10 bases for J; bases not matched to a gene: 14. The CDR3 totals 17 residues.

The chain links TRBV28 to TRBJ2-7; 7 bases agree with TRBD2. The V and J ends lost 6 bases and 5 bases, in that order; junction bases with no gene match: 7. The length of the CDR3 is 13 residues. Germline V gene data show CDR1 as MDHEN and CDR2 as SYDVKM. The CDR3 bases are TGTGCCAGCAGATGGGGAGGGCCTGACGAGCAGTACTTC. This encodes CASRWGGPDEQYF. The full variable domain, completed using reference TRBV28 and TRBJ2-7, is DVKVTQSSRYLVKRTGEKVFLECVQDMDHENMFWYRQDPGLGLRLIYFSYDVKMKEKGDIPEGYSVSREKKERFSLILESASTNQTSMYLCASRWGGPDEQYFGPGTRLTVT.

This clone was picked up a small number of times. The chain is built from TRBV7-9 and TRBJ2-5; 8 nucleotides line up with TRBD2. CDR3 length equals 14 residues. Per the germline V gene, CDR1 is SEHNR and CDR2 is FQNEAQ (reference sequence). After removal of 8 bases from V and 0 bases from J, the junction contained 5 bases not matched to a gene. CDR3 DNA: TGTGCCAGCCGGGGGGGTGTCTACCAAGAGACCCAGTACTTC. Translation gives CASRGGVYQETQYF.

The rearrangement joins TRBV28 to TRBJ1-5; TRBD1 might be the D (6 bases). V was cut by 8 bases and J by 4 bases, with 15 bases left in between. CDR3 length equals 14 residues. Per the germline V gene, CDR1 is MDHEN and CDR2 is SYDVKM. Here the CDR3 reads CASRGGRSNQPQHF. The CDR3 DNA reads TGTGCCAGCCGCGGGGGCAGGTCTAATCAGCCCCAGCATTTT. Using reference TRBV28 and TRBJ1-5 for the parts outside the CDR3, the full variable domain is DVKVTQSSRYLVKRTGEKVFLECVQDMDHENMFWYRQDPGLGLRLIYFSYDVKMKEKGDIPEGYSVSREKKERFSLILESASTNQTSMYLCASRGGRSNQPQHFGDGTRLSIL.

This chain uses TRBV15 with TRBJ2-1, with 7 positions matching TRBD2. There are 15 residues in the CDR3. V gave up 1 base and J gave up 9 bases; unmatched junction bases: 9. In germline, CDR1 is LNHNV, CDR2 YYDKDF (reference sequence). Here the CDR3 DNA reads TGTGCCACCAGCAGAGTAGGAGTAGCGGGCACTGAGCAGTTCTTC. It specifies CATSRVGVAGTEQFF.

This chain joins TRBV5-1 and TRBJ2-1; 8 bases fit TRBD2. Germline assignment: CDR1 SGHRS and CDR2 YFSETQ. Trimming took 4 bases from V and 7 from J; bases not matched to a gene: 10. CDR3 size: 15 residues. CDR3 coding DNA: TGCGCCAGCAGCCCACTAGCGGTAGTTGGGAATGAGCAGTTCTTC. As protein: CASSPLAVVGNEQFF.

The chain uses TRBV6-5 and TRBJ2-7, with 9 bases identical to TRBD1. V lost 5 bases to trimming and J lost 0 bases; unmatched junction nucleotides: 5. Germline V gives CDR1 MNHEY, CDR2 SVGAGI. This CDR3 has 15 amino acids. The CDR3 DNA follows: TGTGCCAGCAGTCTTTCGGGACAGGGCTCCTACGAGCAGTACTTC. As protein: CASSLSGQGSYEQYF.

This chain connects TRBV4-2 to TRBJ1-1, with 8 bases aligning to TRBD1. Germline V gives CDR1 LGHNA, CDR2 YNFKEQ. This CDR3 spans 18 amino acids. The ends lost 1 base at V and 1 base at J; junction bases unmatched: 11. The CDR3 sequence: CASSQGQGAMRRNTEAFF. In DNA form, the CDR3 reads TGTGCCAGCAGCCAAGGGCAGGGGGCTATGAGGAGGAACACTGAAGCTTTCTTT.

The rearrangement joins TRBV6-6 to TRBJ1-2, with unresolved D. With 0 bases removed from V and 8 bases from J, the gap between germline ends came to 13 bases. The CDR3 sequence is 14 residues long. Germline V gene sequence: CDR1 MNHNY, CDR2 SVGAGI (reference sequence). The CDR3 reads CASSYSERVGGYTF. CDR3 bases: TGTGCCAGCAGTTACTCAGAGAGGGTAGGAGGCTACACCTTC.

Comments on this clone: At one end, the junction sequence differs from germline, possibly due to a read error. The rearrangement links TRBV2 to TRBJ2-7, with 9 bases fitting TRBD2. There are 13 residues in the CDR3. Germline CDR1 reads SNHLY; CDR2 reads FYNNEI. The CDR3 here is CASSAGIAGVLHF. CDR3 DNA sequence: TGTGCCAGCAGTGCTGGAATAGCGGGAGTCTTACACTTC.

CDR3 sequence: CAISGTGVSYEQYF. The CDR3 DNA reads as TGTGCCATCAGTGGGACAGGGGTCTCCTACGAGCAGTACTTC. The gene calls are TRBV10-3 and TRBJ2-7, with 9 nucleotides matching TRBD1. J lost 0 bases, V lost 4 bases, and 1 base had no gene match. This CDR3 is 14 amino acids long. CDR1 ENHRY and CDR2 SYGVKD come from the germline V gene.

The rearrangement uses TRBV30 and TRBJ1-3, with a tentative D call TRBD1 (6 bases). Per the germline V gene, CDR1 is GTSNPN and CDR2 is SVGIG (reference sequence). CDR3 length equals 14 residues. Trimming took 4 bases from V and 3 from J, leaving 13 bases between them. CDR3 bases: TGTGCCTGGATACCGCCCAGGGGTGGAAACACCATATATTTT. This codes for CAWIPPRGGNTIYF.

The rearrangement joins TRBV5-8 to TRBJ2-3; D remains unclear. Trimming cost V 0 bases and J 5 bases, with 10 bases left between them. Germline V CDR1 and CDR2: SGHTS, YDEGEE. The CDR3 is 14 amino acids. The CDR3 here is CASSLAGRRDTQYF. CDR3 DNA: TGTGCCAGCAGCTTGGCCGGTAGGAGAGATACGCAGTATTTT.

The V and J genes are TRBV4-1 and TRBJ1-2; a weak D match, TRBD1 (5 bases). V lost 4 bases, J lost 0 bases, and 12 bases lay in between. Germline V gene data show CDR1 as MGHRA and CDR2 as YSYEKL. The CDR3 runs to 15 residues. The CDR3 DNA reads TGCGCCAGCAGCCTACCGATGACAGCTAACTATGGCTACACCTTC. Protein: CASSLPMTANYGYTF.

This chain joins TRBV30 and TRBJ2-4, with 8 nucleotides matching TRBD1. CDR3 length equals 15 residues. V lost 3 bases to trimming and J lost 6 bases; unmatched junction nucleotides: 10. CDR1 is GTSNPN and CDR2 is SVGIG in the germline V gene (reference sequence). The chain's CDR3 is CAWRVGQGKRNIQYF. The CDR3 DNA follows: TGTGCCTGGAGGGTTGGACAGGGAAAAAGAAACATTCAGTACTTC.

This chain links TRBV11-2 with TRBJ2-3; 9 bases are shared with TRBD2. Germline loops: CDR1 SGHAT, CDR2 FQNNGV. The CDR3 has 19 residues. The V gene end was trimmed by 4 bases and the J gene end by 4 bases; junction bases not matched to a gene: 18. The CDR3 loop reads CASSSRLLAGTLGADTQYF. In DNA, the CDR3 is TGTGCCAGCAGCTCTAGACTTCTAGCGGGAACCCTGGGGGCAGATACGCAGTATTTT.

This clone has only a few counts. The V call is TRBV4-1, the J call TRBJ2-7, with 14 nucleotides matching TRBD2. The J segment lost 6 bases and the V segment lost 0 bases, leaving 13 bases of the junction unmatched. CDR1 and CDR2 from the germline V gene are MGHRA and YSYEKL. This CDR3 contains 19 residues. Here the CDR3 DNA reads TGCGCCAGCAGCCAAGAATTTAAGGGACTAGCGGGAGTGGTAGGCGAGCAGTACTTC. It yields the protein CASSQEFKGLAGVVGEQYF.